The 12 T cell receptor beta chains presented below share a single source sample, sequenced in a study of cytomegalovirus exposure and HLA in healthy donors. The PCR used 60 Vbeta and 13 Jbeta primers. The data were produced by immunoSEQ multiplex PCR, yet TCRdb's version contains in-frame clones alone and is incomplete. The table shows fewer than 150,000 clones, with over 75% occurring only once. Source material: PBMCs. Source of these receptors: a female donor in good health and CMV-seronegative.

This chain connects TRBV28 to TRBJ1-2; D not resolved. Trimming removed 3 bases at V and 3 bases at J, with 8 bases between. This CDR3 comprises 13 residues. The germline CDR1 and CDR2 sequences are MDHEN and SYDVKM. The CDR3 loop is CASSFGEHYGYTF. The CDR3 coding sequence is TGTGCCAGCAGTTTTGGGGAGCACTATGGCTACACCTTC.

V usage is TRBV27 and J usage is TRBJ1-1, with TRBD1 matching 9 bases. Germline-derived CDR1 and CDR2 are MNHEY and SMNVEV (reference sequence). This CDR3 spans 18 amino acids. V trimming: 5 bases; J trimming: 10 bases; junction bases outside the gene matches: 23. This CDR3 reads CASSPQRQGDWGLVGAFF. DNA of the CDR3: TGTGCCAGCAGTCCCCAGCGACAGGGGGACTGGGGGCTGGTTGGAGCTTTCTTT.

In its sample, this clone was seen a few times. This chain connects TRBV25-1 to TRBJ1-4; D is perhaps TRBD1 (5 bases). The CDR3 loop spans 12 amino acids. Germline CDR1 is MGHDK and CDR2 is SYGVNS. V was cut by 6 bases and J by 8 bases, with 10 bases left in between. CDR3 protein: CASRDYREKLFF. The CDR3 nucleotides are TGTGCCAGCAGAGATTACAGGGAAAAACTGTTTTTT.

The genes are TRBV28 and TRBJ1-1, with a tentative D call TRBD1 (5 bases). Germline assignment: CDR1 MDHEN and CDR2 SYDVKM. The V gene lost 5 bases and the J gene lost 0 bases, with 10 bases spanning the gap. This CDR3 has 14 residues. The CDR3: CASSRRAMNTEAFF. DNA of the CDR3: TGTGCCAGCAGTCGCAGGGCTATGAACACTGAAGCTTTCTTT.

The chain couples TRBV27 to TRBJ2-7, with TRBD2 matching over 7 bases. Looked up from germline, CDR1 is MNHEY and CDR2 is SMNVEV (reference sequence). CDR3 length equals 15 residues. V was clipped by 7 bases and J by 0 bases; unmatched bases: 9. The CDR3 DNA is TGTGCCAGCATCCTACTAGCGCCCCTCTCCTACGAGCAGTACTTC. This encodes CASILLAPLSYEQYF.

The chain joins TRBV19 to TRBJ2-5, with D perhaps matching TRBD2 (5 bases). The CDR3 is 13 amino acids. Germline CDR1 is LNHDA and CDR2 is SQIVND (reference sequence). Between the trimmed V and J ends, which lost 6 bases and 2 bases, there was a span of 10 bases. This CDR3 is CASRSLAQETQYF. CDR3 nucleotides: TGTGCCAGTAGAAGTCTAGCACAAGAGACCCAGTACTTC.

This clone was seen once. V usage is TRBV10-3 and J usage is TRBJ1-1, with TRBD1 matching 7 bases. Per germline, CDR1 ENHRY and CDR2 SYGVKD. The CDR3 runs to 16 residues. After removal of 2 bases from V and 0 bases from J, the junction contained 6 bases not matched to a gene. As DNA, the CDR3 is TGTGCCATCAGTGAGCCGTTTGACAGGGTGAACACTGAAGCTTTCTTT. This translates into CAISEPFDRVNTEAFF.

This clone was recorded only once. In DNA form, the CDR3 reads TGTGCCAGCAGTGGGATCGACAGCCTCTACGAGCAGTACTTC. It yields the protein CASSGIDSLYEQYF. The chain joins TRBV27 to TRBJ2-7, with a possible D match to TRBD1 (5 bases). V lost 5 bases and J lost 3, with 14 bases in between. In germline, CDR1 is MNHEY, CDR2 SMNVEV (reference sequence). CDR3 length: 14 residues.

The chain recombines TRBV7-2 with TRBJ2-7; D is perhaps TRBD2 (7 bases). This CDR3 has 16 residues. Germline V CDR1 and CDR2: SGHTA, FQGNSA. Trimming shortened V by 2 bases and J by 0 bases, and 14 bases separated the two germline ends. The CDR3, as DNA: TGTGCCAGCAGCTTAATCATTGGGGGGGCCTCCTACGAGCAGTACTTC. Translation: CASSLIIGGASYEQYF.

A single count supports this clone. The rearrangement joins TRBV27 to TRBJ2-5; 15 bases line up with TRBD2. This CDR3 is built from 15 residues. CDR1 and CDR2 (germline): MNHEY, SMNVEV (reference sequence). The V segment lost 4 bases and the J segment 5 bases; nucleotides outside the gene matches: 2. The DNA of the CDR3 is TGTGCCAGCAGTTACGGGACTAGCGGGAGGGAGACCCAGTACTTC. Translating gives CASSYGTSGRETQYF.

This clone was counted between two and nine times. The chain joins TRBV5-6 to TRBJ1-1; tentative D call: TRBD1 (5 bases). CDR1 and CDR2 from the germline V gene are SGHDT and YYEEEE. V lost 2 bases, J lost 1 base, and 6 bases lay in between. This CDR3 spans 13 amino acids. The CDR3 region is CASSFTGNTEAFF. CDR3 DNA sequence: TGTGCCAGCAGCTTTACAGGGAACACTGAAGCTTTCTTT. Based on the CDR3 plus reference TRBV5-6 and TRBJ1-1, the full variable domain is DAGVTQSPTHLIKTRGQQVTLRCSPKSGHDTVSWYQQALGQGPQFIFQYYEEEERQRGNFPDRFSGHQFPNYSSELNVNALLLGDSALYLCASSFTGNTEAFFGQGTRLTVV.

The rearrangement uses TRBV6-1 and TRBJ2-3, with 11 bases identical to TRBD1. This CDR3 is 14 amino acids long. Germline V gene lookup returns CDR1 MNHNS and CDR2 SASEGT. V trimming: 4 bases; J trimming: 6 bases; junction bases outside the gene matches: 3. The CDR3 DNA reads as TGTGCCAGCAGTGGAGGACAGGGGGCCGATACGCAGTATTTT. As protein: CASSGGQGADTQYF.